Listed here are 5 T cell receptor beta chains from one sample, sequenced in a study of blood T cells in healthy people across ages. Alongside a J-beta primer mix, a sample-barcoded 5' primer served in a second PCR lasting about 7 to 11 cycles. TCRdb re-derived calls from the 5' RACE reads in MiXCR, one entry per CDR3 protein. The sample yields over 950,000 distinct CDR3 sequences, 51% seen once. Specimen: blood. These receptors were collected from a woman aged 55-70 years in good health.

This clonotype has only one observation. The CDR3 nucleotides read TGCGCCAGCAGCCCGCCGACTAGCGGGATCACAGATACGCAGTATTTT. This encodes CASSPPTSGITDTQYF. V gene TRBV4-1 combines with J gene TRBJ2-3; 11 positions match TRBD2. The V and J ends lost 4 bases and 2 bases, in that order; junction bases with no gene match: 5. CDR1 is MGHRA, CDR2 YSYEKL, per germline. The CDR3 is made up of 16 amino acids.

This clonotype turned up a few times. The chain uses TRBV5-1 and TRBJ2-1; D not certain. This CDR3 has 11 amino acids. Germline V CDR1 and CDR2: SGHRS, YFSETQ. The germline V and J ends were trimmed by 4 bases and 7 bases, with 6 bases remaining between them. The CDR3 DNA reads TGCGCCAGCAGCGCCCAAAATGAGCAGTTCTTC. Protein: CASSAQNEQFF.

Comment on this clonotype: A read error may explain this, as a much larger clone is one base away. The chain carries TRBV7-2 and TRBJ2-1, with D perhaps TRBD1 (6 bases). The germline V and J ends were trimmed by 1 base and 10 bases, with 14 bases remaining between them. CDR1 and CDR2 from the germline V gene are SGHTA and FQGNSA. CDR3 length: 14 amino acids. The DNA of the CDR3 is TGTGCCAGCAGCTTAGTACAGGGCTCCTACGAGCAGTTCTTC. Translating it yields CASSLVQGSYEQFF. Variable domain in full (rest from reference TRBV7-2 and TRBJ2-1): GAGVSQSPSNKVTEKGKDVELRCDPISGHTALYWYRQSLGQGLEFLIYFQGNSAPDKSGLPSDRFSAERTGGSVSTLTIQRTQQEDSAVYLCASSLVQGSYEQFFGPGTRLTVL.

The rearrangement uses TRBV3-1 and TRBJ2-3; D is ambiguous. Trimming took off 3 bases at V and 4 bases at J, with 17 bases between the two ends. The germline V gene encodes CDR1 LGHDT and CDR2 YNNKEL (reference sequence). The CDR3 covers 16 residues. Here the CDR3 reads CASSQSYWNYSDTQYF. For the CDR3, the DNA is TGTGCCAGCAGCCAGTCCTATTGGAACTACTCAGATACGCAGTATTTT.

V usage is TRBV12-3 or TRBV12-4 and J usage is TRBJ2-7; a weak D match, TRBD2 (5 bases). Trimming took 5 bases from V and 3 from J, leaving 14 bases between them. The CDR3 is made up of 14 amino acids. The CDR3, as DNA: TGTGCCAGCAGTCTTTGGACTCGCGACTACGAGCAGTACTTC. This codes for CASSLWTRDYEQYF.